The sequence of this T cell receptor beta chain was determined in a study of cytomegalovirus exposure and HLA in healthy donors. Separate from the roughly 700-subject first cohort was the approximately 110-subject validation cohort, to which the donors belonged. The protocol was immunoSEQ multiplex PCR, while the TCRdb copy is restricted to in-frame clones and leaves out a portion. The data hold 67,000 or so clones, with roughly 94% observed a single time. This CDR3 is 14 amino acids long. Looked up from germline, CDR1 is SQVTM and CDR2 is ANQGSEA. The V end was cut by 5 bases, the J end by 3 bases, with 16 bases between.

What was sequenced was PBMCs. The clonotype was recovered from a man between 18 and 35 years old in good health and CMV-seropositive. V usage is TRBV29-1 and J usage is TRBJ1-2; D remains ambiguous. For the CDR3, the DNA is TGCAGCGTTCGACGGGCCCGGAGGGACTATGGCTACACCTTC. This codes for CSVRRARRDYGYTF. The complete variable domain, with remaining parts taken from reference TRBV29-1 and TRBJ1-2, reads SAVISQKPSRDICQRGTSLTIQCQVDSQVTMMFWYRQQPGQSLTLIATANQGSEATYESGFVIDKFPISRPNLTFSTLTVSNMSPEDSSIYLCSVRRARRDYGYTFGSGTRLTVV.